Following are 5 T cell receptor beta chains from one sample sequenced in a study of blood T cell repertoires in COVID-19 (dated by TCRdb to the early 2020s). Library preparation was by the immunoSEQ multiplex PCR assay. TCRdb re-hosts the immuneACCESS table, in-frame sequences only. Its copies lack some clones; in the studies checked, an unresolved V gene accounts for under half of them, and the cause for the rest is not known. Across this sample there are 45,000 to 55,000 clones, with around 90% seen only once. Jointly, the top ten make up roughly 13% of the sample. The sample comprised peripheral blood. These receptors were taken from a man of 80 years or more with acute or convalescent COVID-19.

This sequence joins TRBV7-9 and TRBJ2-7, with D uncertain. The CDR3 has 14 amino acids. CDR1 SEHNR and CDR2 FQNEAQ come from the germline V gene (reference sequence). Between the trimmed V and J ends, which lost 3 bases and 8 bases, there was a span of 17 bases. In DNA form, the CDR3 reads TGTGCCAGCAGCTTGTCCGCGATTGGTAGCCAGCAGTACTTC. Protein sequence: CASSLSAIGSQQYF.

This clone was detected only once. V is TRBV30 and J is TRBJ1-5; tentative D call: TRBD1 (5 bases). This CDR3 has 13 residues. Looked up from germline, CDR1 is GTSNPN and CDR2 is SVGIG (reference sequence). The V end was cut by 5 bases, the J end by 6 bases, with 14 bases between. In DNA, the CDR3 is TGTGCCTGGGGCGGCGGGGGGAGTCAGCCCCAGCATTTT. Its translation is CAWGGGGSQPQHF.

The chain recombines TRBV5-1 with TRBJ1-6; no definite D call. V lost 1 base to trimming and J lost 7 bases, with 6 bases between them. The germline V gene has CDR1 SGHRS and CDR2 YFSETQ. This CDR3 is built from 13 residues. The chain's CDR3 is CASSLLLNSPLHF. Here the CDR3 DNA reads TGCGCCAGCAGCTTGCTGCTAAATTCACCCCTCCACTTT. The full variable domain, completed using reference TRBV5-1 and TRBJ1-6, is KAGVTQTPRYLIKTRGQQVTLSCSPISGHRSVSWYQQTPGQGLQFLFEYFSETQRNKGNFPGRFSGRQFSNSRSEMNVSTLELGDSALYLCASSLLLNSPLHFGNGTRLTVT.

The genes are TRBV4-2 and TRBJ1-6, with D perhaps TRBD1 (5 bases). Between the trimmed V and J ends, which lost 0 bases and 9 bases, there was a span of 12 bases. This CDR3 region has 15 residues. Germline CDR1 is LGHNA and CDR2 is YNFKEQ. In DNA, the CDR3 is TGTGCCAGCAGCCAAGACAGGGCTCAGCGTTCACCCCTCCACTTT. Protein: CASSQDRAQRSPLHF.

This chain uses TRBV3-1 (or the pseudogene TRBV3-2) with TRBJ2-7, with 8 bases matching TRBD2. This CDR3 spans 15 amino acids. Germline V gene sequence: CDR1 LGHDT, CDR2 YNNKEL (reference sequence). With 1 base clipped from V and 3 bases from J, the junction kept 5 bases outside the gene matches. The CDR3 loop is CASSQGSSGGYEQYF. The CDR3 DNA is TGTGCCAGCAGCCAAGGGTCGAGCGGGGGCTACGAGCAGTACTTC.